This entry lists 17 T cell receptor beta chains sequenced from one sample in a study of T cell responses to AZD1222 COVID-19 vaccine. The protocol was immunoSEQ multiplex PCR, while the TCRdb copy is restricted to in-frame clones and leaves out a portion. Seen here are under 70,000 clones, more than 75% observed once, and the top ten hold less than 5%. The sample consisted of peripheral blood, taken 28 days after the second AZD1222 dose. The origin of the receptors is an adult who received the AZD1222 COVID-19 vaccine.

The chain has TRBV27 and TRBJ2-7, with D unclear. Trimming took 5 bases from V and 8 from J, leaving 13 bases between them. There are 12 residues in the CDR3. The germline V gene has CDR1 MNHEY and CDR2 SMNVEV (reference sequence). The CDR3 DNA sequence: TGTGCCAGCAGTCCCCCGGACGAGCAGCAGTACTTC. Residues: CASSPPDEQQYF.

A single count supports this clone. V usage is TRBV2 and J usage is TRBJ1-2; TRBD1 aligns across 8 bases. Trimming at V came to 3 bases and at J to 8 bases, leaving 17 bases not matched to a gene. Germline loops: CDR1 SNHLY, CDR2 FYNNEI. The CDR3 is 17 amino acids. The CDR3 here is CASSDRSIPQGARGYTF. In nucleotides, the CDR3 is TGTGCCAGCAGTGACCGCTCCATCCCTCAGGGGGCGCGGGGCTACACCTTC.

This clone was picked up a small number of times. This rearrangement joins TRBV18 to TRBJ2-2; D possibly corresponds to TRBD1 (5 bases). Germline lookup yields CDR1 KGHSH and CDR2 LQKENI. This CDR3 region has 13 residues. The germline V and J ends were trimmed by 1 base and 5 bases, with 5 bases remaining between them. CDR3 sequence: CASSPQGTGELFF. In DNA, the CDR3 is TGTGCCAGCTCACCACAGGGGACCGGGGAGCTGTTTTTT.

This clone was seen only once. This rearrangement joins TRBV2 to TRBJ2-1, with TRBD1 matching over 10 bases. J was trimmed by 4 bases and V by 7 bases; bases with no gene match: 4. This CDR3 is built from 14 residues. The V gene's germline CDR1 is SNHLY and CDR2 FYNNEI. The DNA of the CDR3 is TGTGCCAGCACCAGGGACAGGGGTTACAATGAGCAGTTCTTC. It translates to CASTRDRGYNEQFF. Combining the CDR3 with reference TRBV2 and TRBJ2-1 gives the whole variable domain EPEVTQTPSHQVTQMGQEVILRCVPISNHLYFYWYRQILGQKVEFLVSFYNNEISEKSEIFDDQFSVERPDGSNFTLKIRSTKLEDSAMYFCASTRDRGYNEQFFGPGTRLTVL.

This clone has just a few counts. This chain connects TRBV6-1 to TRBJ2-3; unclear D gene. CDR1 and CDR2 from the germline V gene are MNHNS and SASEGT. The V gene lost 2 bases and the J gene lost 0 bases, with 9 bases spanning the gap. The CDR3 covers 15 residues. CDR3 loop: CASSEHPTSTDTQYF. CDR3 nucleotides: TGTGCCAGCAGTGAACACCCCACTAGCACAGATACGCAGTATTTT.

As concerns this clone: This sample includes further DNA sequences coding for the same CDR3. This chain joins TRBV15 and TRBJ2-7; 9 bases align to TRBD1. The junction had 3 bases not matched to a gene; V was cut back by 3 bases and J by 6 bases. The CDR3 is 13 amino acids. Germline V CDR1 and CDR2: LNHNV, YYDKDF (reference sequence). DNA of the CDR3: TGTGCCACCAGCAGGGAGGACAGGGGCGAGCAGTACGTC. It specifies CATSREDRGEQYV.

This sequence joins TRBV10-3 and TRBJ1-5, with D possibly TRBD1 on 5 matching bases. This CDR3 is built from 13 residues. From germline, CDR1 is ENHRY and CDR2 SYGVKD. Trimming left V 4 bases short and J 4 bases short, with 8 bases between. The CDR3 DNA reads TGTGCCATCAGTGGAGGGGTGAATCAGCCCCAGCATTTT. It encodes CAISGGVNQPQHF.

The rearrangement uses TRBV29-1 and TRBJ1-2; maybe TRBD1 (5 bases). Germline assignment: CDR1 SQVTM and CDR2 ANQGSEA. V dropped 6 bases and J dropped 5 bases, with 13 bases sitting between them. The CDR3 is 12 residues long. The DNA for the CDR3 is TGCAGCGTGCGGGGACGGTTATATGGCTACACCTTC. It translates to CSVRGRLYGYTF. The full variable domain, rest sourced from reference TRBV29-1 and TRBJ1-2, is SAVISQKPSRDICQRGTSLTIQCQVDSQVTMMFWYRQQPGQSLTLIATANQGSEATYESGFVIDKFPISRPNLTFSTLTVSNMSPEDSSIYLCSVRGRLYGYTFGSGTRLTVV.

Of note for this clone: Other DNA sequences in the sample encode the same CDR3. The rearrangement uses TRBV27 and TRBJ1-1; D may be TRBD1 (5 bases). The V gene lost 0 bases and the J gene lost 1 base, with 6 bases spanning the gap. Germline CDR1 reads MNHEY; CDR2 reads SMNVEV (reference sequence). The CDR3 loop spans 14 amino acids. CDR3 amino acids: CASSLSGQNTEAFF. The CDR3 coding sequence is TGTGCCAGCAGTTTATCGGGGCAGAACACTGAAGCTTTCTTT.

Only a few counts were recorded for this clone. The V and J genes are TRBV25-1 and TRBJ2-7; TRBD1 aligns across 7 bases. The germline gives CDR1 MGHDK, CDR2 SYGVNS. CDR3 length equals 17 residues. V lost 7 bases to trimming and J lost 3 bases; unmatched junction nucleotides: 18. CDR3 in amino acids: CASKEYRGLRPDYEQYF. CDR3 in DNA: TGTGCCAGCAAGGAGTACAGGGGTCTTCGGCCTGACTACGAGCAGTACTTC.

Points on this clone: Different DNA sequences within this sample yield the same CDR3. The J gene is TRBJ2-2, the V gene TRBV5-1; 9 nucleotides align to TRBD1. Germline trimming cut 5 bases from V and 1 base from J; bases unmatched to any gene: 6. The V gene's germline CDR1 is SGHRS and CDR2 YFSETQ. This CDR3 region has 16 residues. DNA for the CDR3: TGCGCCAGCAGACGGGGACAGGGACAGAACACCGGGGAGCTGTTTTTT. It encodes CASRRGQGQNTGELFF.

The chain joins TRBV5-4 to TRBJ2-1; D is possibly TRBD2 (7 bases). Trimming cost V 4 bases and J 5 bases, with 19 bases left between them. The germline gives CDR1 SGHNT, CDR2 YYREEE (reference sequence). The CDR3 is made up of 16 amino acids. The CDR3 DNA reads TGTGCCAGCAGCCCGGGGGGCTCGTTACCTCACAATGAGCAGTTCTTC. Translating it yields CASSPGGSLPHNEQFF.

The genes are TRBV11-2 and TRBJ2-3; 7 bases agree with TRBD2. Looked up from germline, CDR1 is SGHAT and CDR2 is FQNNGV. V gave up 5 bases and J gave up 0 bases; unmatched junction bases: 8. The CDR3 length is 16 residues. The CDR3 region has the DNA TGTGCCAGCAGCACCCCGGGGGGTCTGAGCACAGATACGCAGTATTTT. As protein: CASSTPGGLSTDTQYF.

The rearrangement joins TRBV3-1 (or the pseudogene TRBV3-2) to TRBJ2-1, with 10 bases fitting TRBD2. The V gene end was trimmed by 4 bases and the J gene end by 4 bases; junction bases not matched to a gene: 7. This CDR3 spans 16 amino acids. In germline, CDR1 is LGHDT, CDR2 YNNKEL (reference sequence). CDR3 nucleotides: TGTGCCAGCAGCCTCGGTAGCGGGGGGTCATACAATGAGCAGTTCTTC. This encodes CASSLGSGGSYNEQFF.

This rearrangement joins TRBV28 to TRBJ1-1, with no clear D. This CDR3 has 14 amino acids. The V and J ends lost 4 bases and 1 base respectively, with 10 bases between them. Germline CDR1 MDHEN, CDR2 SYDVKM. In DNA, the CDR3 is TGTGCCAGCAGTTATTCGACGGAGAACACTGAAGCTTTCTTT. Amino acid sequence: CASSYSTENTEAFF.

V usage is TRBV11-1 and J usage is TRBJ2-4; perhaps TRBD1 as D (6 bases). The CDR3 contains 16 residues. Germline V gene data show CDR1 as SGHAT and CDR2 as FQDESV (reference sequence). V was trimmed by 5 bases and J by 0 bases, leaving 14 bases between them. The CDR3: CASSPRGSLAKNIQYF. The CDR3 region has the DNA TGTGCCAGCAGCCCAAGGGGGAGCCTAGCCAAAAACATTCAGTACTTC. Full variable domain (rest looked up from reference TRBV11-1 and TRBJ2-4): EAEVAQSPRYKITEKSQAVAFWCDPISGHATLYWYRQILGQGPELLVQFQDESVVDDSQLPKDRFSAERLKGVDSTLKIQPAELGDSAMYLCASSPRGSLAKNIQYFGAGTRLSVL.

This chain links TRBV6-1 with TRBJ1-2; D gene unclear. V was clipped by 2 bases and J by 4 bases, with 8 bases between them. Germline lookup yields CDR1 MNHNS and CDR2 SASEGT. The CDR3 has 13 amino acids. In DNA form, the CDR3 reads TGTGCCAGCAGTGAAAGCAGAGGCTATGGCTACACCTTC. Residues: CASSESRGYGYTF.